This T cell receptor (beta chain) stems from a study of CD8 T cells in ankylosing spondylitis (dated by TCRdb to about 2017). In the study overall: To find TCR variants linked to disease, the study profiled T cell receptor beta repertoires in ankylosing spondylitis patients and healthy donors. The full study cohort comprised approximately 23 ankylosing spondylitis patients and about 110 healthy donors. Peripheral blood was sampled, and synovial fluid was also collected from ankylosing spondylitis patients. What the work shows at the level of the full study, not this receptor alone: Blood from ankylosing spondylitis patients appeared to be characterized by a TCR beta motif composed of roughly 8 highly homologous amino acid variants. The disease-linked clones showed a CD8+ phenotype and occurred at relatively low frequencies in peripheral blood. The disease-linked clones were reported to be significantly enriched in matched synovial fluid samples from ankylosing spondylitis patients. Some motif variants had previously been reported in the synovial fluid and blood of reactive arthritis patients, which suggests shared mechanisms of disease initiation.

Sequencing took place on an Illumina HiSeq 2500. Quantitative 5'-RACE with molecular barcodes was used to prepare TCR beta libraries. In the paper's pipeline: A new computational method, built on a probabilistic model of VDJ rearrangement, was used to identify disease-linked TCR variants. Clones were called with MiXCR by TCRdb after fastp trimmed the public reads at Q25, and only in-frame beta chains were retained. When rows share a CDR3 protein, they turn into one entry using the most common DNA and genes. These V and J calls rely on TCRdb rather than the paper's analysis. The sample table records 380,000 or so distinct CDR3 sequences; roughly 20% of these occur just once. In total, the top ten clones hold under 15% of the sample. Sequences SQVTM (CDR1) and ANQGSEA (CDR2) are obtained from the germline V gene. Its CDR3 holds 13 amino acids, cysteine through phenylalanine. Only CDR3 DNA remains: 39 bases, in frame from the first base. V and J are truncated by 7 bases and 2 bases respectively, leaving an intervening sequence of 13 bases.

Many counts were recorded for this clonotype. No cognate antigen has been identified for it. Qualities for individual bases were not recorded, and no much larger clone is one base off. The TCR was taken from a male donor with ankylosing spondylitis or in good health (not recorded which). The chain links TRBV29-1 with TRBJ2-3; TRBD2 is perhaps the D gene, given 6 matching bases. The sequencing sample was made of blood, either unsorted or a sorted T cell fraction (not recorded which). The CDR3 loop reads CSGVGGNTDTQYF. The DNA sequence is given as TGCAGCGGGGTCGGGGGAAACACAGATACGCAGTATTTT.